This T cell receptor (beta chain) was captured by sequencing in a study of CD8 T cells in Susac syndrome. Points from the study as a whole: The study's TCR sequencing and HLA analysis covered a relatively small number of individuals, and the study acknowledged this.

The table lists this clonotype with a few counts. Its antigen is unidentified. Germline V gene lookup returns CDR1 MNHEY and CDR2 SVGAGI. Between the trimmed V and J ends, which lost 4 bases and 4 bases, there was a span of 8 bases. The CDR3 runs 13 residues. Reverse transcription of 0.5 to 1 ug RNA was performed with random hexamers. It was immunoSEQ multiplex PCR that amplified TCR beta CDR3 across 54 Vbeta and 13 Jbeta. TCRdb analysed the immunoSEQ multiplex PCR reads with MiXCR anew, one entry per CDR3 protein. Among about 300,000 distinct CDR3 sequences listed, about 82% were seen once. High-throughput TCR beta sequencing covered peripheral CD8+ and CD4+ T cells.

This sequence was found in a human donor with multiple sclerosis. The chain is built from TRBV6-5 and TRBJ1-5, with a weak D call TRBD1 (5 bases). Sequenced: CD8+ T cells from PBMCs. The CDR3 DNA reads TGTGCCAGCAGTTTTCGGGGGAATCAGCCCCAGCATTTT. Protein product: CASSFRGNQPQHF.